The clone carrying this T cell receptor (beta chain) was seen just once. CDR3 length: 18 residues. The V gene's germline CDR1 is MNHEY and CDR2 SMNVEV (reference sequence). V lost 0 bases, J lost 1 base, and 8 bases stayed unmatched. The source of the sample is a study of blood T cell repertoires in COVID-19. Study background: The United States, Italy and Spain were the sources of the acute and convalescent COVID-19 samples. From T cells, B-cell-depleted T cells, or PBMCs came the material, which was cDNA or gDNA.

Methods used by the authors: Nucleated cell number was recorded as an estimate derived from reference gene primer amplification. Measured with immunoSEQ multiplex PCR; TCRdb has only the in-frame clones, and not every one. Clone size and the V and J calls come from that table; the DNA yielded D and trimming. The data show approximately 260,000 clones, 87% seen once. Sequenced: peripheral blood. The sequence derives from a man aged 60 to 69 who had recovered from COVID-19. The J gene is TRBJ1-5, the V gene TRBV27; TRBD1 matches at 8 bases. The CDR3: CASSLSFQGARSNQPQHF. The CDR3 coding sequence is TGTGCCAGCAGTTTATCGTTCCAGGGGGCAAGGAGCAATCAGCCCCAGCATTTT.